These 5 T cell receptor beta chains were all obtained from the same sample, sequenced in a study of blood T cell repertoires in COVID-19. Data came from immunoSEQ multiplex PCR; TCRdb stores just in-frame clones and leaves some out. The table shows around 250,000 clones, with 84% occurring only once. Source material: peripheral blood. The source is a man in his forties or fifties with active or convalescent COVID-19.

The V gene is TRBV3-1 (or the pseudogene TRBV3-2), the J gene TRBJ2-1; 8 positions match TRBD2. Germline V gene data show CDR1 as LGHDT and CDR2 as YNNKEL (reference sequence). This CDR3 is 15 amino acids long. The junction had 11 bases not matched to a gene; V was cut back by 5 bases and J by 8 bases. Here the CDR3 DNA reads TGTGCCAGCAGCTCCCGGCGGGGGGTTTCGGATGAGCAGTTCTTC. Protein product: CASSSRRGVSDEQFF.

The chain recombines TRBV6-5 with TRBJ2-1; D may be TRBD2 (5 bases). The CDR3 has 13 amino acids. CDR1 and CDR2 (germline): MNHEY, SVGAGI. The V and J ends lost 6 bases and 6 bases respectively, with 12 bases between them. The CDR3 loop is CASSPDAGNEQFF. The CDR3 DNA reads TGTGCCAGCAGCCCCGATGCGGGCAATGAGCAGTTCTTC.

The CDR3 DNA reads as TGTGCCAGCAGTGAATATCACAGAACCAACACCTATGGCTACACCTTC. This codes for CASSEYHRTNTYGYTF. The chain recombines TRBV25-1 with TRBJ1-2, with D unclear. Trimming took 0 bases from V and 4 from J, leaving 15 bases between them. The CDR3 runs 16 residues. CDR1 is MGHDK, CDR2 SYGVNS, per germline.

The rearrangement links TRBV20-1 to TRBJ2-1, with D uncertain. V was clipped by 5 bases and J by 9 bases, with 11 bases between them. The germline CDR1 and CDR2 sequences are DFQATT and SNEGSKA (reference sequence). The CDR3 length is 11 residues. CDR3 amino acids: CSALQPLEQFF. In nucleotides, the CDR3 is TGCAGTGCTTTACAGCCACTTGAGCAGTTCTTC.

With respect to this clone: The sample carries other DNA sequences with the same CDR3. The CDR3 sequence is CASSLQGDTEAFF. DNA of the CDR3: TGTGCCAGCAGCCTCCAGGGTGACACTGAAGCTTTCTTT. The V gene is TRBV7-9, the J gene TRBJ1-1, with D possibly being TRBD1 (5 bases). V was pared by 5 bases and J by 3 bases, with 10 bases between. Germline values: CDR1 SEHNR, CDR2 FQNEAQ (reference sequence). This CDR3 has 13 residues.